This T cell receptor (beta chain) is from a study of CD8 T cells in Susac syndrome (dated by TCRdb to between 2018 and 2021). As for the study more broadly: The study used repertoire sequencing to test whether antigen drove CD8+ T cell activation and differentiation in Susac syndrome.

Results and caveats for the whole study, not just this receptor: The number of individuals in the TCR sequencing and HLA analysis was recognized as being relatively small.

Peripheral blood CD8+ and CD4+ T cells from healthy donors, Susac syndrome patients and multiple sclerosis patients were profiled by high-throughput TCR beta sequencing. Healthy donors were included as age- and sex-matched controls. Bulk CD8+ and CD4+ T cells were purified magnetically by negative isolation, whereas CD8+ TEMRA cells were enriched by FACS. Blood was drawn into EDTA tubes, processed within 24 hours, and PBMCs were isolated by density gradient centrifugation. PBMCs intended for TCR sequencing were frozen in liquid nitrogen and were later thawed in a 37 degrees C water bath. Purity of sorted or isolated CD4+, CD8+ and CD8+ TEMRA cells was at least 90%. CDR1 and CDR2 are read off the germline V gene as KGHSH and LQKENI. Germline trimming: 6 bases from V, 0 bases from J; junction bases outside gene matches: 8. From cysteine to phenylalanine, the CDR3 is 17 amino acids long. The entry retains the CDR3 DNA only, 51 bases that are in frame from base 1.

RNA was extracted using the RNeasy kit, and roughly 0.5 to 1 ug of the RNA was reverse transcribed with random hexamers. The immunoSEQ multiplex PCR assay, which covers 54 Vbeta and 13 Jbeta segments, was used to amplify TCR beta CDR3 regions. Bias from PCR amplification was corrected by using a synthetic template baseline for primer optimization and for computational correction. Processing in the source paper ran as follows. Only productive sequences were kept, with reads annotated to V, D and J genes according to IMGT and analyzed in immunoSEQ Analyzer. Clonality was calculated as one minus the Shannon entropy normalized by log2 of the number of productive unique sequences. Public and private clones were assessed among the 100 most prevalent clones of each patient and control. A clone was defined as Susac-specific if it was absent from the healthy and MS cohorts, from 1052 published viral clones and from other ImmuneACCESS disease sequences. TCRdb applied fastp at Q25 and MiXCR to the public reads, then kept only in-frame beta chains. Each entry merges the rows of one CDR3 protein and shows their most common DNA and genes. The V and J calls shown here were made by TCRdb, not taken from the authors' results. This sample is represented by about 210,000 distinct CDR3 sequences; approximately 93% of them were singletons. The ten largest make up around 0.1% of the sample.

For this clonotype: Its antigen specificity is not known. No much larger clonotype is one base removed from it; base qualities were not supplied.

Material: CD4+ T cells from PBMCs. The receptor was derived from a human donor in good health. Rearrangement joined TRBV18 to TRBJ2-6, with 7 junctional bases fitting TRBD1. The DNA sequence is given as TGTGCCAGCTCTCGGGGACAGCCAAACTCTGGGGCCAACGTCCTGACTTTC. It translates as CASSRGQPNSGANVLTF.